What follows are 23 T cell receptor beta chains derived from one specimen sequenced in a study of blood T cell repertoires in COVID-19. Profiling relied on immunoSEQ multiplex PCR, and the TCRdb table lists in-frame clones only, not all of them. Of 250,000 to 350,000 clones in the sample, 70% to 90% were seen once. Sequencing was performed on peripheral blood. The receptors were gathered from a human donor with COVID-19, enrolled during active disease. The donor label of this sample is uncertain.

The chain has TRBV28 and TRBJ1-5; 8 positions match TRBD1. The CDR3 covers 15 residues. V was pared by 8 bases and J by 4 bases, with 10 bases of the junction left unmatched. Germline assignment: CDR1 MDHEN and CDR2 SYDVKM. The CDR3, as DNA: TGTGCCAGCTACGACAGGGGACAGGCAAATCAGCCCCAGCATTTT. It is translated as CASYDRGQANQPQHF.

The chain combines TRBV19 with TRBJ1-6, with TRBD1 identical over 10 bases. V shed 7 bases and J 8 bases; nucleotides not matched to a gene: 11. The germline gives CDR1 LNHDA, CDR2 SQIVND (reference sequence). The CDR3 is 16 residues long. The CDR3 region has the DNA TGTGCCAGTACACATCGAAGGACAGGGGGTTATTCACCCCTCCACTTT. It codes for CASTHRRTGGYSPLHF.

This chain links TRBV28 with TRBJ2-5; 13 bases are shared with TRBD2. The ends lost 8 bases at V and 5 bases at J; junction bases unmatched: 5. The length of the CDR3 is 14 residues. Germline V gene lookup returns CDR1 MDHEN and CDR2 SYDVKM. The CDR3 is CASGLAGVYETQYF. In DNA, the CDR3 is TGTGCCAGCGGACTAGCGGGAGTGTACGAGACCCAGTACTTC.

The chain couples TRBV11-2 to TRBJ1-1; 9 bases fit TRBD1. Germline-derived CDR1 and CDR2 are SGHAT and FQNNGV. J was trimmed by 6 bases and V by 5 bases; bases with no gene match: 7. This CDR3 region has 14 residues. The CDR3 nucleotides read TGTGCCAGCAGCACACAGGGGGCGGGGGCTGAAGCTTTCTTT. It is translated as CASSTQGAGAEAFF.

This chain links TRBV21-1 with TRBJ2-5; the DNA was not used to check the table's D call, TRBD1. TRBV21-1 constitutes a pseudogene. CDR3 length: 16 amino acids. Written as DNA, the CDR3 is TGTGCCAGCAGCAAAGACCGTTCAGGGGTAGGGGAGACCCAGTACTTC. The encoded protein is CASSKDRSGVGETQYF.

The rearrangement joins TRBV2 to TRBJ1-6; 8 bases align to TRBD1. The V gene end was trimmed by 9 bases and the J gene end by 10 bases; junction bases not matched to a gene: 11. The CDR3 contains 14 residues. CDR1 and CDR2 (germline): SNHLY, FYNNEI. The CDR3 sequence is CARARDRRDSPLHF. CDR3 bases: TGTGCCAGAGCGCGGGACAGGAGAGACTCACCCCTCCACTTT. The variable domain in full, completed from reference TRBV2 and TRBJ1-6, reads EPEVTQTPSHQVTQMGQEVILRCVPISNHLYFYWYRQILGQKVEFLVSFYNNEISEKSEIFDDQFSVERPDGSNFTLKIRSTKLEDSAMYFCARARDRRDSPLHFGNGTRLTVT.

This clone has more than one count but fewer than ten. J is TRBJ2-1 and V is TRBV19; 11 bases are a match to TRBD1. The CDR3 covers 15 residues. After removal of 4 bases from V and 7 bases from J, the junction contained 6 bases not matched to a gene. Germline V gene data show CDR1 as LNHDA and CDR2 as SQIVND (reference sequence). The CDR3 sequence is CASSTGQGARNEQFF. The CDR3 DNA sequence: TGTGCCAGTAGTACCGGACAGGGGGCTCGAAATGAGCAGTTCTTC. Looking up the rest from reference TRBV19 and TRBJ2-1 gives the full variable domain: DGGITQSPKYLFRKEGQNVTLSCEQNLNHDAMYWYRQDPGQGLRLIYYSQIVNDFQKGDIAEGYSVSREKKESFPLTVTSAQKNPTAFYLCASSTGQGARNEQFFGPGTRLTVL.

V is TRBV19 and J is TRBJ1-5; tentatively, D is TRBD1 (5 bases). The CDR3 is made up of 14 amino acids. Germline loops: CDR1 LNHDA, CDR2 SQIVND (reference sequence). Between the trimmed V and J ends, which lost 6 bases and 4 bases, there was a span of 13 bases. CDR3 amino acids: CASRGGVENQPQHF. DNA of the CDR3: TGTGCCAGTAGGGGAGGGGTCGAGAATCAGCCCCAGCATTTT.

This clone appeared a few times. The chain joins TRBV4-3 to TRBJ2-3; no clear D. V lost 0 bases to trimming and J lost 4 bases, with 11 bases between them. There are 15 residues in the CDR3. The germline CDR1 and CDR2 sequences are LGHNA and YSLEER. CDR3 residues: CASSQDTISADTQYF. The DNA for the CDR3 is TGCGCCAGCAGCCAAGATACAATATCAGCAGATACGCAGTATTTT.

The CDR3 spells CASSYGPPGQLNSPLHF. DNA of the CDR3: TGTGCCAGCAGCTATGGTCCCCCGGGACAGTTAAATTCACCCCTCCACTTT. The J gene is TRBJ1-6, the V gene TRBV7-3; TRBD1 agrees at 7 bases. Germline V gene data show CDR1 as SGHTA and CDR2 as FQGTGA. V was pared by 4 bases and J by 7 bases, with 13 bases of the junction left unmatched. The CDR3 loop spans 17 amino acids.

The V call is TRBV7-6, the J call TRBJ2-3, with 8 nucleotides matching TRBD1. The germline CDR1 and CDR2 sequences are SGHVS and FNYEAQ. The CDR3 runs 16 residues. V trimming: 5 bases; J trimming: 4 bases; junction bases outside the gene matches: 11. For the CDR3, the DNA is TGTGCCAGCAGCACAACCGGGACAGGAGGTGCAGATACGCAGTATTTT. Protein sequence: CASSTTGTGGADTQYF.

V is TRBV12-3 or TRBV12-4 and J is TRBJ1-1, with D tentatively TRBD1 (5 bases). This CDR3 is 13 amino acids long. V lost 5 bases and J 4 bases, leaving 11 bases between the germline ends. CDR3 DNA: TGTGCCAGCAGTCAAGCGGGGCTCACTGAAGCTTTCTTT. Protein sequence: CASSQAGLTEAFF.

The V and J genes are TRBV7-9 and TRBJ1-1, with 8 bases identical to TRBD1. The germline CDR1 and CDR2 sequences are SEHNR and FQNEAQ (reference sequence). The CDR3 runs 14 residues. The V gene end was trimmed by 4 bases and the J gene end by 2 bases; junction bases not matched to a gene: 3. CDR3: CASSYTGGNTEAFF. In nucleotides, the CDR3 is TGTGCCAGCAGCTATACAGGGGGAAACACTGAAGCTTTCTTT.

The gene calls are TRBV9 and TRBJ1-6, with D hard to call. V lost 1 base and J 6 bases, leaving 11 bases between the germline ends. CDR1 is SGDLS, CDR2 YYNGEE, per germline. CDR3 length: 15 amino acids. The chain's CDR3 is CASSVYEGPNSPLHF. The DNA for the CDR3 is TGTGCCAGCAGCGTATATGAGGGCCCTAATTCACCCCTCCACTTT.

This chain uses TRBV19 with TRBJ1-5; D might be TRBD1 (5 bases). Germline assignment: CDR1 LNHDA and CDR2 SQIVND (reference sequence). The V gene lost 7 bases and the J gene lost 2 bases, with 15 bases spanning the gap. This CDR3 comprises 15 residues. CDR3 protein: CASKGERGGNQPQHF. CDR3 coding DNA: TGTGCCAGTAAGGGCGAAAGGGGTGGCAATCAGCCCCAGCATTTT.

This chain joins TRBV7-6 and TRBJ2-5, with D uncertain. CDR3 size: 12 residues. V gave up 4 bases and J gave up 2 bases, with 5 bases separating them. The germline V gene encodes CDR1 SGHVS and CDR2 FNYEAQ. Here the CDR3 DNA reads TGTGCCAGCAGCTCAGTACAAGAGACCCAGTACTTC. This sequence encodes CASSSVQETQYF.

The CDR3 loop is CASSPSRQGPHTF. In DNA, the CDR3 is TGTGCCAGCAGCCCCTCCCGACAGGGCCCTCACACCTTC. V gene TRBV28 combines with J gene TRBJ1-2; 7 bases line up with TRBD1. The germline V gene encodes CDR1 MDHEN and CDR2 SYDVKM. The J segment lost 12 bases and the V segment lost 6 bases, leaving 13 bases of the junction unmatched. The CDR3 has 13 residues.

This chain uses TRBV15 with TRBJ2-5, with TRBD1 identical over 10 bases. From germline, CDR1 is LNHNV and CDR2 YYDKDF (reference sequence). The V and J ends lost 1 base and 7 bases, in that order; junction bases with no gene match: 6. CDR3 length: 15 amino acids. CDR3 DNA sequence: TGTGCCACCAGCAGAGGACAGGGGGCAAGGGTGACCCAGTACTTC. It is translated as CATSRGQGARVTQYF.

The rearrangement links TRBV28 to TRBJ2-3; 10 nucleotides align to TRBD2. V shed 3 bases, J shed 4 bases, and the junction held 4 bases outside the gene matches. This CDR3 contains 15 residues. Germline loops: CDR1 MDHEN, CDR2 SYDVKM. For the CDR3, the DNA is TGTGCCAGCAGTTTTAACCTAGCGGGAGCAGATACGCAGTATTTT. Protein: CASSFNLAGADTQYF.

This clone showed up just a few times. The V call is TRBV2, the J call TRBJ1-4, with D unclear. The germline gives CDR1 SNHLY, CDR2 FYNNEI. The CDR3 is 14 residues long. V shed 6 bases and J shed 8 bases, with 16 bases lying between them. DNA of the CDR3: TGTGCCAGCAGGAAGGACTCCCAGCGGGAAAAACTGTTTTTT. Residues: CASRKDSQREKLFF.

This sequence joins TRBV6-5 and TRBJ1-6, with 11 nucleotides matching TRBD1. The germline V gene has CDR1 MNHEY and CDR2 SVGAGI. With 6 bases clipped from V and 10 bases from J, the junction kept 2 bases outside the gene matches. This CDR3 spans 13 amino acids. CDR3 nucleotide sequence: TGTGCCAGCAGGGACAGGGGGCAATCACCCCTCCACTTT. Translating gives CASRDRGQSPLHF.

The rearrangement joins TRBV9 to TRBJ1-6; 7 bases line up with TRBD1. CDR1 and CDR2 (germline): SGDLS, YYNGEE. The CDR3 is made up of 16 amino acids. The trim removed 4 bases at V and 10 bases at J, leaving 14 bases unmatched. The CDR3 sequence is CASSPDPTGSASPLHF. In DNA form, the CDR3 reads TGTGCCAGCAGCCCCGATCCGACAGGGTCTGCCTCACCCCTCCACTTT. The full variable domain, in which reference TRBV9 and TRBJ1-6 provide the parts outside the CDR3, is DSGVTQTPKHLITATGQRVTLRCSPRSGDLSVYWYQQSLDQGLQFLIQYYNGEERAKGNILERFSAQQFPDLHSELNLSSLELGDSALYFCASSPDPTGSASPLHFGNGTRLTVT.

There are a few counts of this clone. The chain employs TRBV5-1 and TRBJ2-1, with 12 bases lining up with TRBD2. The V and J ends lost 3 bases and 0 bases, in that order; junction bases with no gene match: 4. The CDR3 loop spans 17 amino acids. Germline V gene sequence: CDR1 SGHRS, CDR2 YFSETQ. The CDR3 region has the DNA TGCGCCAGCAGCTCTGGGACTAGCGGGTTCTCCTACAATGAGCAGTTCTTC. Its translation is CASSSGTSGFSYNEQFF.